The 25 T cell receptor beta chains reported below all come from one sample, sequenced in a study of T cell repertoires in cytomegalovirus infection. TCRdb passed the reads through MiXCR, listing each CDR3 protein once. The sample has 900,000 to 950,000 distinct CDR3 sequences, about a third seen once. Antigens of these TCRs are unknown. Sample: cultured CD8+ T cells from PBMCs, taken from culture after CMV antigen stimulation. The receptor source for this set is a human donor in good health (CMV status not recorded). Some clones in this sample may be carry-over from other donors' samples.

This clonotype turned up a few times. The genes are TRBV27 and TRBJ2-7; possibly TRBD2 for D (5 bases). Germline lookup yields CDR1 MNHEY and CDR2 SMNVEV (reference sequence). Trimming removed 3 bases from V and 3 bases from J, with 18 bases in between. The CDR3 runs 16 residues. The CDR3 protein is CASSLSGLKVFYEQYF. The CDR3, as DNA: TGTGCCAGCAGTTTGTCGGGGTTGAAAGTCTTCTACGAGCAGTACTTC.

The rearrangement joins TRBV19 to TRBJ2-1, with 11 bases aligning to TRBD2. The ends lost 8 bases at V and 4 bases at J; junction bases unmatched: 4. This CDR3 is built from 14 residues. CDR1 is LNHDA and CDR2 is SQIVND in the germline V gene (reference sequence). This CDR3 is CASVGTSGYNEQFF. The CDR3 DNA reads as TGTGCCAGTGTAGGGACTAGCGGTTACAATGAGCAGTTCTTC.

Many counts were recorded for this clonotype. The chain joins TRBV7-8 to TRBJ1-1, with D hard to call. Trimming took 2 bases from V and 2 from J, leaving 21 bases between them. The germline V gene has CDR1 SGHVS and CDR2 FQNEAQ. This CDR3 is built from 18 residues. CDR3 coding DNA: TGTGCCAGCAGCTTAAGGGCCTACAGCGCGGAACCCAACACTGAAGCTTTCTTT. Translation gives CASSLRAYSAEPNTEAFF.

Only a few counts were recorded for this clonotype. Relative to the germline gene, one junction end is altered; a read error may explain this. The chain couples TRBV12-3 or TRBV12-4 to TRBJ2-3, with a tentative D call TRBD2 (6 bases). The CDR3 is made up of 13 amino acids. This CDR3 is CASSLIAADAQYF. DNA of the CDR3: TGTGCCAGCAGTTTAATAGCGGCAGATGCGCAGTATTTT.

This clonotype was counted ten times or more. The CDR3 DNA reads as TGTGCCAGCAGCTTACGAGCAGGGGCCCTTTATGGCTACACCTTC. Amino acids: CASSLRAGALYGYTF. The rearrangement uses TRBV7-8 and TRBJ1-2, with a weak D call TRBD1 (6 bases). Germline-derived CDR1 and CDR2 are SGHVS and FQNEAQ. Trimming stripped 2 bases from V and 5 bases from J, with 15 bases between. CDR3 length: 15 residues.

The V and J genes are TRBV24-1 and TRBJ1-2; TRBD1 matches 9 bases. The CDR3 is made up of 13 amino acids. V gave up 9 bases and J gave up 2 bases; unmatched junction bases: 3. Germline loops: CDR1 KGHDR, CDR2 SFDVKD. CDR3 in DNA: TGTGCCACCGGGGGACAGGGAAACTATGGCTACACCTTC. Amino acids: CATGGQGNYGYTF.

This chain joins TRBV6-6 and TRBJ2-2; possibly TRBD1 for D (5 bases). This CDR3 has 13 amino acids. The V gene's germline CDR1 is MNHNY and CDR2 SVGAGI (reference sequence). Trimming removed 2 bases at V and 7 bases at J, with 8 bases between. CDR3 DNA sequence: TGTGCCAGCAGTTACGAAGGGGACGGGGAGCTGTTTTTT. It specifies CASSYEGDGELFF.

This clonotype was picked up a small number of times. This CDR3 is CASSQGRGGSQPQHF. The CDR3 DNA is TGTGCCAGCAGCCAGGGGAGGGGAGGAAGTCAGCCCCAGCATTTT. The rearrangement uses TRBV13 and TRBJ1-5, with a possible D match to TRBD1 (6 bases). CDR1 is PRHDT, CDR2 FYEKMQ, per germline (reference sequence). V shed 5 bases and J shed 6 bases, with 17 bases lying between them. The CDR3 extends over 15 amino acids.

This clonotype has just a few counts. The CDR3 nucleotides read TGCGCCAGCAGCCAGCAGGGGGGCGTCGAAGCTTTCTTT. Its translation: CASSQQGGVEAFF. The gene calls are TRBV4-1 and TRBJ1-1; 7 bases match TRBD1. The CDR3 extends over 13 amino acids. Losses at the gene ends were 3 bases for V and 8 bases for J; bases not matched to a gene: 6. Looked up from germline, CDR1 is MGHRA and CDR2 is YSYEKL.

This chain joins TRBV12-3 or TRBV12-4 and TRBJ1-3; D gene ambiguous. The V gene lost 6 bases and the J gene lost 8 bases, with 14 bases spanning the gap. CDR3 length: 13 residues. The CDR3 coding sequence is TGTGCCAGCAGAGCACCATGGCGGGACACCATATATTTT. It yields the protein CASRAPWRDTIYF.

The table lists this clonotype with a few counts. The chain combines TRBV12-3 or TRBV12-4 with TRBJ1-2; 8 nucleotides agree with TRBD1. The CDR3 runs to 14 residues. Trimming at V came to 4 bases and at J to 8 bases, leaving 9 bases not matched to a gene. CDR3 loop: CASSSTGVPGGYTF. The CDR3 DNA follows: TGTGCCAGCAGTTCGACAGGGGTCCCAGGCGGCTACACCTTC.

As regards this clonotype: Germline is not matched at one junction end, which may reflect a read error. CDR3 DNA sequence: TGTGTCAGCAGCTTAGACCCGGGACAGGGGGCGGCGAACACTGAAGCTTTCTTT. This sequence encodes CVSSLDPGQGAANTEAFF. This chain uses TRBV7-6 with TRBJ1-1; TRBD1 aligns across 12 bases. Germline lookup yields CDR1 SGHVS and CDR2 FNYEAQ. This CDR3 contains 18 residues.

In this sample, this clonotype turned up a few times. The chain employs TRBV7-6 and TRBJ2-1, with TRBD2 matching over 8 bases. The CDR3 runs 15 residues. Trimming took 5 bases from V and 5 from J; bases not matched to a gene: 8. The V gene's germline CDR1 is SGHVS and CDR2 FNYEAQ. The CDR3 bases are TGTGCCAGCAGCCGCCGGGGGGGGCCGAACAATGAGCAGTTCTTC. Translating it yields CASSRRGGPNNEQFF.

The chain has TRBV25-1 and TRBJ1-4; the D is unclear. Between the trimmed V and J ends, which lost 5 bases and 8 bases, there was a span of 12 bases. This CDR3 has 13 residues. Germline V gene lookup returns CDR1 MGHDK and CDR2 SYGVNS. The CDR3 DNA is TGTGCCAGCAGTCGGTCAGGTCGCGAAAAACTGTTTTTT. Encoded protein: CASSRSGREKLFF.

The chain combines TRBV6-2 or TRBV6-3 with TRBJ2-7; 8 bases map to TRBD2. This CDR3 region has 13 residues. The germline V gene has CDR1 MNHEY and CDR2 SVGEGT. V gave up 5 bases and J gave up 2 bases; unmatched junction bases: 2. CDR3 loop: CASSKAGAYEQYV. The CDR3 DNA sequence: TGTGCCAGCAGTAAAGCGGGGGCCTACGAGCAGTACGTC.

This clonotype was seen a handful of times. CDR3 nucleotide sequence: TGTGCCAGCAGCCAAGAACGACAGGGGGGCTATGGCTACACCTTC. It specifies CASSQERQGGYGYTF. The chain joins TRBV4-2 to TRBJ1-2; the match to TRBD1 covers 9 bases. V was pared by 0 bases and J by 4 bases, with 3 bases of the junction left unmatched. Germline lookup yields CDR1 LGHNA and CDR2 YNFKEQ. This CDR3 region has 15 residues.

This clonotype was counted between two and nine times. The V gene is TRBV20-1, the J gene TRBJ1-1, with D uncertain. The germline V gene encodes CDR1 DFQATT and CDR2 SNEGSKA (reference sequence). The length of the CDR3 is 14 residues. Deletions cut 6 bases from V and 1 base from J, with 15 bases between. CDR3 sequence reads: CSARLIIGNTEAFF. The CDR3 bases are TGCAGTGCCCGCCTCATTATAGGGAACACTGAAGCTTTCTTT.

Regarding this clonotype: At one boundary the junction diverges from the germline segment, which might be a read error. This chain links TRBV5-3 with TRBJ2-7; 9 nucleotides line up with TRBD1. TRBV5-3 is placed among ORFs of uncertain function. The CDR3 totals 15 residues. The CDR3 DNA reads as TGTGCCAGCAGCTTCAAAGGACAGGGGCCCCACGAGCAGTACTTC. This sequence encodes CASSFKGQGPHEQYF.

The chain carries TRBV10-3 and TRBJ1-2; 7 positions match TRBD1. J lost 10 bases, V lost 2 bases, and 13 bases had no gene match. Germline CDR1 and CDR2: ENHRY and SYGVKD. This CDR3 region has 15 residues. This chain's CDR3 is CAISEGTANAKYYTF. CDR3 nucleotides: TGTGCCATCAGTGAGGGGACAGCAAACGCAAAATACTACACCTTC.

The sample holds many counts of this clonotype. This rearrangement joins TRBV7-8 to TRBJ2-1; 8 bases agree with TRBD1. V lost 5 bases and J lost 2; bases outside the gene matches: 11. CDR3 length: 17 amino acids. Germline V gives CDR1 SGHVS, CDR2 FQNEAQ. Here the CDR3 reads CASSPRRTGNTYNEQFF. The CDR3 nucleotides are TGTGCCAGCAGCCCAAGAAGGACAGGGAATACCTACAATGAGCAGTTCTTC.

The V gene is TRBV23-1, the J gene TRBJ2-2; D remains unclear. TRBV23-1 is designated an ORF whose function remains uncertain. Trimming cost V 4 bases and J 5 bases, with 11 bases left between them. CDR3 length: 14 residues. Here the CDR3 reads CASSRSKRTGELFF. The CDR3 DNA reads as TGCGCCAGCAGTCGGTCAAAGAGAACCGGGGAGCTGTTTTTT.

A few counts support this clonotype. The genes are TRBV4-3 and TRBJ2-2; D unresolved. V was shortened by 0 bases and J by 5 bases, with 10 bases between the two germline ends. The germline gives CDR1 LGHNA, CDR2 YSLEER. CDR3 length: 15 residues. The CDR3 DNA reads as TGCGCCAGCAGCCAAGATTTCGTTGATACCGGGGAGCTGTTTTTT. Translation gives CASSQDFVDTGELFF.

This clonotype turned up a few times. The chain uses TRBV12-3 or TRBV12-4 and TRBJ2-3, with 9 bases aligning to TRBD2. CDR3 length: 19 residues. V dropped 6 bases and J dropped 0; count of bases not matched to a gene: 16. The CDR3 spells CASRGMAGGPFESTDTQYF. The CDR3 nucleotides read TGTGCCAGCAGGGGGATGGCGGGGGGGCCATTTGAGAGCACAGATACGCAGTATTTT.

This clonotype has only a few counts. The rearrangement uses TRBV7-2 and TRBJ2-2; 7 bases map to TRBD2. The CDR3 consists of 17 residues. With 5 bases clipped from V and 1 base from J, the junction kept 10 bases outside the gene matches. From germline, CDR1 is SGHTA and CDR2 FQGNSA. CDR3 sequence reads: CASSPIERGGNTGELFF. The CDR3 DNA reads TGTGCCAGCAGCCCCATCGAGCGGGGCGGGAACACCGGGGAGCTGTTTTTT.

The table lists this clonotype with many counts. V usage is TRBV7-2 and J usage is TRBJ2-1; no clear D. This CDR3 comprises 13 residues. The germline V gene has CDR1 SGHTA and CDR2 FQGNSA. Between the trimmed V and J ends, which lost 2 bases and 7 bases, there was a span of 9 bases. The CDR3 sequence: CASSLRPLNEQFF. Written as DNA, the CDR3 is TGTGCCAGCAGCTTACGGCCCCTAAATGAGCAGTTCTTC.